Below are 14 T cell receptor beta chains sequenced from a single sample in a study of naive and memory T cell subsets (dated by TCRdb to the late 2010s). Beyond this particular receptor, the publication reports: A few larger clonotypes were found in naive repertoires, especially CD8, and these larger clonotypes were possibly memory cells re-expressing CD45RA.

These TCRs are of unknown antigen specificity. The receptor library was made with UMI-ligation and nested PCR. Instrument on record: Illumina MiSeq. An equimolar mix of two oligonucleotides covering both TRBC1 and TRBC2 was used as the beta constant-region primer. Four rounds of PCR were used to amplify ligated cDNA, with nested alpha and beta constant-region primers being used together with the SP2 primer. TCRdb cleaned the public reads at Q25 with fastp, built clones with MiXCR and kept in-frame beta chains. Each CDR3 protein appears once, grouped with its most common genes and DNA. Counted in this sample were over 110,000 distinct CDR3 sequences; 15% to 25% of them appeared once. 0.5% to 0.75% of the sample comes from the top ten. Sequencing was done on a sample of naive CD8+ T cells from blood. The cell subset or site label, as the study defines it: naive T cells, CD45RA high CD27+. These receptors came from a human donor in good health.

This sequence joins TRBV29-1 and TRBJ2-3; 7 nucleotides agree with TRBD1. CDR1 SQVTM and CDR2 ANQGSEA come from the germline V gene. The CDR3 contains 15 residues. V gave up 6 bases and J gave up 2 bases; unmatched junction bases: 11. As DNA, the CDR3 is TGCAGCGTCCATCCTGCCAGGGGGTACACAGATACGCAGTATTTT. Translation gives CSVHPARGYTDTQYF.

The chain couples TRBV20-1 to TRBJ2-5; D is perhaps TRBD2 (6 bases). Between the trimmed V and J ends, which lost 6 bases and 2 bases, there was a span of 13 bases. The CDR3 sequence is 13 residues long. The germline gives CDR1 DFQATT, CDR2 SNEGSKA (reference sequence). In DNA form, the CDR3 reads TGCAGTGCCGTGGGACTGTATCAAGAGACCCAGTACTTC. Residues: CSAVGLYQETQYF.

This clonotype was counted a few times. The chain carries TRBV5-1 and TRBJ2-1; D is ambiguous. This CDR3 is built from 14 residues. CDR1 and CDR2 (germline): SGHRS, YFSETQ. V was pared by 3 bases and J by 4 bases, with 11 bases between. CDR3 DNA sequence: TGCGCCAGCAGCTCCGATTCAGGATACAATGAGCAGTTCTTC. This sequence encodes CASSSDSGYNEQFF.

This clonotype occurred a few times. The CDR3 nucleotides are TGTGCCAGCAGTTCGAATAAGGGGTACGAGCAGTACTTC. It yields the protein CASSSNKGYEQYF. The genes are TRBV6-5 and TRBJ2-7; maybe TRBD1 (5 bases). Looked up from germline, CDR1 is MNHEY and CDR2 is SVGAGI. V lost 4 bases to trimming and J lost 4 bases, with 11 bases between them. This CDR3 comprises 13 residues.

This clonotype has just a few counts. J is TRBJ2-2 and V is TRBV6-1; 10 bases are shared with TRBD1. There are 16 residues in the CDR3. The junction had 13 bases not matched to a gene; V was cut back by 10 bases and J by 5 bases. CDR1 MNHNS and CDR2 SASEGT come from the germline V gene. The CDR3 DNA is TGTGCCACCCTCGACCCGGGACAGGGGATGACCGGGGAGCTGTTTTTT. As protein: CATLDPGQGMTGELFF.

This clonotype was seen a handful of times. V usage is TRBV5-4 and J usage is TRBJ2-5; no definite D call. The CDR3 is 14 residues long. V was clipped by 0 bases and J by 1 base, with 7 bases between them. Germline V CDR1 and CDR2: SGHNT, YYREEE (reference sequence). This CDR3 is CASSLEGIQETQYF. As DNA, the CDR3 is TGTGCCAGCAGCTTGGAGGGAATCCAAGAGACCCAGTACTTC. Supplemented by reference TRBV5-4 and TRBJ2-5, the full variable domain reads ETGVTQSPTHLIKTRGQQVTLRCSSQSGHNTVSWYQQALGQGPQFIFQYYREEENGRGNFPPRFSGLQFPNYSSELNVNALELDDSALYLCASSLEGIQETQYFGPGTRLLVL.

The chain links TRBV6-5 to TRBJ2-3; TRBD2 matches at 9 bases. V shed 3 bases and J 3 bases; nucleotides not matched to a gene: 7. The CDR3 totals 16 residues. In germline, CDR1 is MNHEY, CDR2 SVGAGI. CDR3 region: CASSYEREVGTDTQYF. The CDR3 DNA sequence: TGTGCCAGCAGTTATGAGCGGGAGGTTGGTACAGATACGCAGTATTTT.

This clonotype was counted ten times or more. CDR3 in amino acids: CASSSHLSREVFTGELFF. In DNA form, the CDR3 reads TGTGCCAGCAGCTCGCATTTGTCTAGGGAGGTTTTCACCGGGGAGCTGTTTTTT. The chain uses TRBV7-2 and TRBJ2-2, with a weak D call TRBD2 (6 bases). The germline V gene has CDR1 SGHTA and CDR2 FQGNSA. This CDR3 is 18 amino acids long. Trimming cost V 4 bases and J 4 bases, with 22 bases left between them.

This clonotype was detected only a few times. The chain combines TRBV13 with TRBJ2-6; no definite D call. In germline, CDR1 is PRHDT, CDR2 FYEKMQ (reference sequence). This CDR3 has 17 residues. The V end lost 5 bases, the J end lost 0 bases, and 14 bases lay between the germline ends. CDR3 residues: CASSPPQAFSGANVLTF. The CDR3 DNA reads TGTGCCAGCAGCCCCCCCCAAGCCTTCTCTGGGGCCAACGTCCTGACTTTC.

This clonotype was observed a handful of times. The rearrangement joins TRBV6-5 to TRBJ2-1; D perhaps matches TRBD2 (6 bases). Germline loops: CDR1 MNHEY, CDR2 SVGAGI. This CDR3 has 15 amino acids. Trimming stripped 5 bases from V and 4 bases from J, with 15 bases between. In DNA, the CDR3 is TGTGCCAGCAGTCCGACCCGGGAGAGTTACAATGAGCAGTTCTTC. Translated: CASSPTRESYNEQFF.

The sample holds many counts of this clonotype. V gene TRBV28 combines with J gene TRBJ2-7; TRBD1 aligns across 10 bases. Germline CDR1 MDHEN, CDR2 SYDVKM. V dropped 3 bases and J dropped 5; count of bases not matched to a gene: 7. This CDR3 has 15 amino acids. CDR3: CASSFLRTGGDEQYF. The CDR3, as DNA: TGTGCCAGCAGTTTCCTAAGGACAGGGGGAGACGAGCAGTACTTC.

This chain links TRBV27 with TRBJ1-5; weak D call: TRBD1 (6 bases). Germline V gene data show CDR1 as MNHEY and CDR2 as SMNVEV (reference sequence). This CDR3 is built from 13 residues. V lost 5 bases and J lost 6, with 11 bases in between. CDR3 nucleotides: TGTGCCAGCAGTCTAGGGGGACGTCAGCCCCAGCATTTT. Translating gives CASSLGGRQPQHF.

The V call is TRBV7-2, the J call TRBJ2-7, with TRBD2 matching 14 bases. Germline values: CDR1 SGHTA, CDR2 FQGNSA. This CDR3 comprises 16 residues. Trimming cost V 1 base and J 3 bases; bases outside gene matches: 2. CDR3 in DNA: TGTGCCAGCAGCTTAGGACTAGCGGGAGGGCTCTACGAGCAGTACTTC. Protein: CASSLGLAGGLYEQYF. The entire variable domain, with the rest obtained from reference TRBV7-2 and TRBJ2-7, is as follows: GAGVSQSPSNKVTEKGKDVELRCDPISGHTALYWYRQSLGQGLEFLIYFQGNSAPDKSGLPSDRFSAERTGGSVSTLTIQRTQQEDSAVYLCASSLGLAGGLYEQYFGPGTRLTVT.

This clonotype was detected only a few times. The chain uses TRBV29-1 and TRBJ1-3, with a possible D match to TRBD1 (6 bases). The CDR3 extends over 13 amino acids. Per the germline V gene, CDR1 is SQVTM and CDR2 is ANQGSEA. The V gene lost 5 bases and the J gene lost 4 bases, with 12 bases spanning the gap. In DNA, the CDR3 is TGCAGCGTTCACCTAGGACAGGGAAACACCATATATTTT. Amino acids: CSVHLGQGNTIYF.